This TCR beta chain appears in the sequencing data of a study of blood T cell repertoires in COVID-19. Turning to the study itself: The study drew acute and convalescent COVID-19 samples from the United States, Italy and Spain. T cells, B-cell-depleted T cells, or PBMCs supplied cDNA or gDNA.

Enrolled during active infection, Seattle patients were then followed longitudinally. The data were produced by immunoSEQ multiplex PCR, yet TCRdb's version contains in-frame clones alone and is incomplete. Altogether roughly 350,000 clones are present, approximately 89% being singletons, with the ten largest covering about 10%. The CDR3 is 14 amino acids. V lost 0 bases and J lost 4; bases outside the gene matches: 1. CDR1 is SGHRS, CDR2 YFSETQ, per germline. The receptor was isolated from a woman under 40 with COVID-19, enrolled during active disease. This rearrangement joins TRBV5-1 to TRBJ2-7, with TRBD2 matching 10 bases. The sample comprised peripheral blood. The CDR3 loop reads CASSLASGSYEQYF. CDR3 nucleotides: TGCGCCAGCAGCTTGGCTAGCGGGAGTTACGAGCAGTACTTC.